This T cell receptor (beta chain) is from a study of cytomegalovirus exposure and HLA in healthy donors. The donors gave bone marrow, and they were healthy. The PCR was carried out with 60 Vbeta primers and 13 Jbeta primers. Clones were sequenced by immunoSEQ multiplex PCR, and TCRdb holds only the in-frame ones, with some missing. The sample lists over 55,000 clones; 80% were seen once. About this clone: Antigen specificity is unknown.

CDR1 is GTSNPN, CDR2 SVGIG, per germline (reference sequence). CDR3 size: 13 residues. Trimming pared 2 bases from V and 5 bases from J, leaving 13 bases between. General study points: Accurate prediction of HLA-A and HLA-B alleles (for most subjects) was reportedly achieved from TCR beta sequences.

The clonotype originates from a male donor in good health and CMV-seronegative. The rearrangement joins TRBV30 to TRBJ2-7, with D perhaps matching TRBD2 (6 bases). The sequenced material came from PBMCs. The CDR3 spells CAWSLAGLNEQYF. The CDR3 bases are TGTGCCTGGAGTCTGGCGGGGCTCAACGAGCAGTACTTC.